These 6 T cell receptor beta chains were all obtained from the same sample, sequenced in a study of blood T cell repertoires in COVID-19. The repertoire was sequenced with immunoSEQ multiplex PCR; TCRdb's copy has only in-frame clones and lacks some. Among approximately 94,000 clones, about 88% were seen once, and the ten largest hold 6.5% to 8%. Sample: peripheral blood. The origin of the receptors is a man aged 25-45 years in a cohort sampled during active COVID-19.

V usage is TRBV15 and J usage is TRBJ1-4; 7 nucleotides agree with TRBD1. The CDR3 consists of 14 residues. Trimming cost V 0 bases and J 11 bases; bases outside gene matches: 6. Germline V gene sequence: CDR1 LNHNV, CDR2 YYDKDF (reference sequence). The CDR3 region is CATSREGSGGKLFF. The CDR3 DNA is TGTGCCACCAGCAGAGAGGGCTCAGGGGGGAAACTGTTTTTT.

V usage is TRBV27 and J usage is TRBJ2-2, with D possibly being TRBD1 (5 bases). V was pared by 4 bases and J by 4 bases, with 16 bases between. This CDR3 is 16 amino acids long. Germline CDR1 and CDR2: MNHEY and SMNVEV (reference sequence). The DNA for the CDR3 is TGTGCCAGCAGTTCCCAGGGCGCGATGGTCACCGGGGAGCTGTTTTTT. Translation: CASSSQGAMVTGELFF.

This sequence joins TRBV7-2 and TRBJ2-3; 14 nucleotides align to TRBD2. Germline V gene sequence: CDR1 SGHTA, CDR2 FQGNSA. J was trimmed by 7 bases and V by 1 base; bases with no gene match: 7. The CDR3 extends over 17 amino acids. This chain's CDR3 is CASSLGLAGGRRYTQYF. The CDR3, as DNA: TGTGCCAGCAGCTTAGGACTAGCGGGGGGGAGACGCTATACGCAGTATTTT.

The chain recombines TRBV3-1 (or the pseudogene TRBV3-2) with TRBJ2-1, with 8 bases that match TRBD2. The V and J ends lost 1 base and 3 bases, in that order; junction bases with no gene match: 8. The CDR3 has 17 residues. Germline CDR1 LGHDT, CDR2 YNNKEL (reference sequence). CDR3 nucleotide sequence: TGTGCCAGCAGCCAAGGCGGCGGGGGGCTCTTCTACAATGAGCAGTTCTTC. This translates into CASSQGGGGLFYNEQFF.

V and J are TRBV19 and TRBJ1-3, with D maybe TRBD1 (5 bases). V was pared by 3 bases and J by 3 bases, with 12 bases between. The CDR3 has 15 residues. Germline values: CDR1 LNHDA, CDR2 SQIVND (reference sequence). DNA for the CDR3: TGTGCCAGTAGTATGAACGAAGGACATGGAAACACCATATATTTT. This gives the protein CASSMNEGHGNTIYF. The full variable domain, rest sourced from reference TRBV19 and TRBJ1-3, is DGGITQSPKYLFRKEGQNVTLSCEQNLNHDAMYWYRQDPGQGLRLIYYSQIVNDFQKGDIAEGYSVSREKKESFPLTVTSAQKNPTAFYLCASSMNEGHGNTIYFGEGSWLTVV.

The gene calls are TRBV2 and TRBJ1-1; D is unclear. The CDR3 runs 12 residues. Germline lookup yields CDR1 SNHLY and CDR2 FYNNEI. V was shortened by 7 bases and J by 3 bases, with 9 bases between the two germline ends. For the CDR3, the DNA is TGTGCCAGCACCGATCCGGACACTGAAGCTTTCTTT. Protein: CASTDPDTEAFF.